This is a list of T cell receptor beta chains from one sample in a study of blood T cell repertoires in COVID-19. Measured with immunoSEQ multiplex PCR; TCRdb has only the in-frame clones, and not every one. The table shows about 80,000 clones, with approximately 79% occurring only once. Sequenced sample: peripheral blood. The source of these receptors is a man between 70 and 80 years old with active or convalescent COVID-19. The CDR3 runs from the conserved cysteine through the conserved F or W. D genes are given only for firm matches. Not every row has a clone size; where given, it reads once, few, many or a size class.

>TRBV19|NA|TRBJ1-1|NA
TGTGCCAGTAGTAAGGAGCGAAGGGGTCAAGCTTTCTTT
CASSKERRGQAFF
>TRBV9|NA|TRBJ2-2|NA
TGTGCCAGCAGCGCTGAGGCCGGGGAGCTGTTTTTT
CASSAEAGELFF
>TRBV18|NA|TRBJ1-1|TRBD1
TGTGCCAGCTCTAGGACAGGACTGTGGGTGAACACTGAAGCTTTCTTT
CASSRTGLWVNTEAFF
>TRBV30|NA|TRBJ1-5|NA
TGTGCCTGGAGTGTTAGGGGTAGGGGTCAGCCCCAGCATTTT
CAWSVRGRGQPQHF
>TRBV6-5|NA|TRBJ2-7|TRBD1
TGTGCCAGCAGCTACATGACAGGGAAGTCCAGCTACGAGCAGTACTTC
CASSYMTGKSSYEQYF
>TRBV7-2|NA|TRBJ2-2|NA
TGTGCCAGCAGCTTCACAAGCGACACCGGGGAGCTGTTTTTT
CASSFTSDTGELFF
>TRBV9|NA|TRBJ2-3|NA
TGTGCCCCGCCAGCTAGCGAGGCCTCTAGCACAGATACGCAGTATTTT
CAPPASEASSTDTQYF
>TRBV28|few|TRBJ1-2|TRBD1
TGTGCCAGCAGTGCCGAGGGGGCCGGGTATGGCTACACCTTC
CASSAEGAGYGYTF
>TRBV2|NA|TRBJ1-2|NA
TGTGCCAGCACATTAGAATATGGCTACACCTTC
CASTLEYGYTF
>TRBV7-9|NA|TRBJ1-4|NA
TGTGCCAGCAGCTTATCAGGGCCTGTTGAAAAACTGTTTTTT
CASSLSGPVEKLFF
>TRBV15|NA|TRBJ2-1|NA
TGTGCCACCAGCAGACCTGACAGGTTCGACTCCAATGAGCAGTTCTTC
CATSRPDRFDSNEQFF
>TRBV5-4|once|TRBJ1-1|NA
TGTGCCAGCAGCTTGGCAGGGGTGGCCACTGAAGCTTTCTTT
CASSLAGVATEAFF
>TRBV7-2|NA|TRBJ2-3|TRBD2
TGTGCCAGCAGCATAGGGGCCGCTAGCGGGGAGTACACAGATACGCAGTATTTT
CASSIGAASGEYTDTQYF
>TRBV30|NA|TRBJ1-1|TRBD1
TGTGCCTTCGACCGGGACAGACTAAGGAACACTGAAGCTTTCTTT
CAFDRDRLRNTEAFF
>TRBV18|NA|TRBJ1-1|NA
TGTGCCAGCTCACCTCAAGGGGACACTGAAGCTTTCTTT
CASSPQGDTEAFF
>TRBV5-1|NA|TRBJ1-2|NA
TGCGCCAGCAGCTTGGACGGAGAGATTGGCTACACCTTC
CASSLDGEIGYTF
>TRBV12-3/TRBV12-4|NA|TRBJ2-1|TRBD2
TGTGCCAGCAGCCCCGGGACTAGCGAGCCGTTCTTC
CASSPGTSEPFF
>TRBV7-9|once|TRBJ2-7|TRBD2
TGTGCCAGCAGCTTAGCAGGCGGGGGGGTGGCCTACGAGCAGTACTTC
CASSLAGGGVAYEQYF
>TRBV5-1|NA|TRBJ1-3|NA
TGCGCCAGCAGCCCGGGACACAACTCTGGAAACACCATATATTTT
CASSPGHNSGNTIYF
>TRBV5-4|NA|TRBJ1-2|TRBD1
TGTGCCAGCAGTAAACAGGGGATCGTTGGCTACACCTTC
CASSKQGIVGYTF
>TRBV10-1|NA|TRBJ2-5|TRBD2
TGCGCCAGCAGTAATAGCGGGGGAGAGACCCAGTACTTC
CASSNSGGETQYF
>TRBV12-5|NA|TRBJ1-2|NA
TGTGCTAGTGGTCCCCCGTACACAAACTATGGCTACACCTTC
CASGPPYTNYGYTF
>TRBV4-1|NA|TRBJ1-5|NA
TGCGCCAGCAGCAGGGGACCGCCCGGACGCGGGGGCAATCAGCCCCAGCATTTT
CASSRGPPGRGGNQPQHF
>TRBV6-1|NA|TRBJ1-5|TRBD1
TGTGCCAGCAGTGGCCATGGACAGGGGAGAAGTCAGCCCCAGCATTTT
CASSGHGQGRSQPQHF
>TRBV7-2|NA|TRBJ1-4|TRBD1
TGTGCCAGCAGCTTAGTATCCGGGACAGCTTCAGGACTGTTTTTT
CASSLVSGTASGLFF
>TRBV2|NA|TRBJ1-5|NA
TGTGCCAGCGGCGGTATTAACAATCAGCCCCAGCATTTT
CASGGINNQPQHF
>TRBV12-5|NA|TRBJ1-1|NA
TGTGCTAGTGGTTCTTTTATCAGTGAAGCTTTCTTT
CASGSFISEAFF
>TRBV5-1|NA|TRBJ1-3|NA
TGCGCCAGCAGGGTCGGAGCGGGGGCCACTGGAAACACCATATATTTT
CASRVGAGATGNTIYF
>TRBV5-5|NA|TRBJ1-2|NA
TGTGCCAGCAGGCCGAGGGGGTATGGCTACACCTTC
CASRPRGYGYTF
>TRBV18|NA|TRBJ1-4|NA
TGTGCCAGCTCACTAACCGGGAGATATGAAAAACTGTTTTTT
CASSLTGRYEKLFF
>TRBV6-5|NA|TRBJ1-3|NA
TGTGCCAGCAGTTACTCGCGATTCTCGGGAAACACCATATATTTT
CASSYSRFSGNTIYF
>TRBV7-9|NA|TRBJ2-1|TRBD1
TGTGCCAGCAGCTTAAGGTCGACAGGGTGGAATGAGCAGTTCTTC
CASSLRSTGWNEQFF
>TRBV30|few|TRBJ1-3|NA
TGTGCCTGGAGGCTGGGACAAAGCTCTGGAAACACCATATATTTT
CAWRLGQSSGNTIYF
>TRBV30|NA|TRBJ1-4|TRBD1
TGTGCCTGGAGTGGGGAGAGGGGGCTGGGAAAACTGTTTTTT
CAWSGERGLGKLFF
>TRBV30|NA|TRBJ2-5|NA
TGTGCCTGGAGTGTGGGAGCAGGTTCCCAAGAGACCCAGTACTTC
CAWSVGAGSQETQYF
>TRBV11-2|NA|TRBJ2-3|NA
TGTACCAGCAGCGGGTCCACCCGGGACTCAAAGACAGATACGCAGTATTTT
CTSSGSTRDSKTDTQYF
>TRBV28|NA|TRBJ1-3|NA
TGTGCCAGCAGACTACCCGGGGACTCTGGAAACACCATATATTTT
CASRLPGDSGNTIYF
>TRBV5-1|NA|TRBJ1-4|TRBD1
TGCGCCAGCAGGGGGACAGGGGAAGGGGAAAAACTGTTTTTT
CASRGTGEGEKLFF
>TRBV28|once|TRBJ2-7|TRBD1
TGTGCCAGCAGTCCCTACCCGCCAGGGGGAGTTATCGAGCAGTACTTC
CASSPYPPGGVIEQYF
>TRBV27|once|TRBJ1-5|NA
TGTGCCAGCAGTTCCCCCAGTAGCAATCAGCCCCAGCATTTT
CASSSPSSNQPQHF
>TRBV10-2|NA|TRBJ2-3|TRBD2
TGCGCCACCCAACTAGCGGGGGGGCCTCATACGCAGTATTTT
CATQLAGGPHTQYF
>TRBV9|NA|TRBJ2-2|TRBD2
TGTGCCAGCAGCGTTCTAGCGGGTAGCGGCACCGGGGAGCTGTTTTTT
CASSVLAGSGTGELFF
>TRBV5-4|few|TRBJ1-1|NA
TGTGCCTTTGTGGGAGAAAACACTGAAGCTTTCTTT
CAFVGENTEAFF
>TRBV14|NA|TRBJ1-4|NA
TGTGCCAGCAGCGCCACAGGGCGTGACGAAAAACTGTTTTTT
CASSATGRDEKLFF
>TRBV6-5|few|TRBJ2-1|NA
TGTGCCAGCAGTTACTCGAACAGGGTTGGCTATGAGCAGTTCTTC
CASSYSNRVGYEQFF
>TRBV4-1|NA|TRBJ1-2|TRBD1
TGCGCCAGCCGACTCCAGGGGGCTGGAAATGGCTACACCTTC
CASRLQGAGNGYTF
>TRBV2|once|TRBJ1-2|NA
TGTGCCAGCACTCTCCTCGGGAGCTACACCTTC
CASTLLGSYTF
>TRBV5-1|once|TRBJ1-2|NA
TGCGCCAGCAGCTTGCTGACAGGCGGGACTAAAGGCTACACCTTC
CASSLLTGGTKGYTF
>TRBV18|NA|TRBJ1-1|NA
TGTGCCAGCTCACCCTTGCGCCCCCGGGACACTGAAGCTTTCTTT
CASSPLRPRDTEAFF
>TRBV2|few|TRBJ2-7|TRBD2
TGTGCCAGCCGACTAGCGGGGGGGACCTACGAGCAGTACTTC
CASRLAGGTYEQYF
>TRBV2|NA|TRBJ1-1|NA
TGTGCCAGCAACCCGGGGGGGACTGAAGCTTTCTTT
CASNPGGTEAFF
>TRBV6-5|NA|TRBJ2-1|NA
TGTGCCACCGCGACGCGGAGGGGTCGGTATGAGCAGTTCTTC
CATATRRGRYEQFF
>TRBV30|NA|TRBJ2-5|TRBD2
TGTGCCTGGAGTACACTGGCGGGGGGAGCGGAGACCCAGTACTTC
CAWSTLAGGAETQYF
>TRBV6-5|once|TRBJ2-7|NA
TGTGCCAGCAGAGCAGGGTACGAGCAGTACTTC
CASRAGYEQYF
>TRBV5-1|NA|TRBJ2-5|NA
TGCGCCAGCAGCGGACAGCCTCAAGAGACCCAGTACTTC
CASSGQPQETQYF